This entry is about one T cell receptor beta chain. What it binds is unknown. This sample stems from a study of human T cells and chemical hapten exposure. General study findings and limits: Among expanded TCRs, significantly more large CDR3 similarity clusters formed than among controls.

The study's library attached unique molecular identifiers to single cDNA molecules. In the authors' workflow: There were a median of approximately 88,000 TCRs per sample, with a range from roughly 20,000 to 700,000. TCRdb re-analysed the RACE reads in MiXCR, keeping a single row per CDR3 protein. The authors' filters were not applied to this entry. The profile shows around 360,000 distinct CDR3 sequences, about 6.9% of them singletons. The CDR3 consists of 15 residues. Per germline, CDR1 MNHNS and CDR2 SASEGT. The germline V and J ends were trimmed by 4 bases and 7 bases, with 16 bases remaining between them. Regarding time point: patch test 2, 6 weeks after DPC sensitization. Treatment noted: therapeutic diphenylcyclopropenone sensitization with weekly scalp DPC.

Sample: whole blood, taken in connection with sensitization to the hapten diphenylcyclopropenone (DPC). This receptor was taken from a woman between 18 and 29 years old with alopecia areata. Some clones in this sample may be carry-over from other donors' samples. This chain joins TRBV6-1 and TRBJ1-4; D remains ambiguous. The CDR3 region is CASSGTSIWGEKLFF. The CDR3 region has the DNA TGTGCCAGCAGTGGAACGTCGATTTGGGGTGAAAAACTGTTTTTT.